These 32 T cell receptor beta chains share one sample of origin, sequenced in a study of blood T cell repertoires in COVID-19. The data were produced by immunoSEQ multiplex PCR, yet TCRdb's version contains in-frame clones alone and is incomplete. The data contain tens of thousands of clones, 85% of them singletons. Sequencing input: peripheral blood. The source of these receptors is a human donor in a cohort sampled during active COVID-19.

This clone turned up a few times. The V call is TRBV28, the J call TRBJ1-2, with 10 bases aligning to TRBD1. The J segment lost 7 bases and the V segment lost 6 bases, leaving 5 bases of the junction unmatched. The CDR3 consists of 13 residues. Germline values: CDR1 MDHEN, CDR2 SYDVKM. Written as DNA, the CDR3 is TGTGCCAGCAGGGACAGGGGGGGTAGTGGCTACACCTTC. Its protein is CASRDRGGSGYTF.

The genes are TRBV7-6 and TRBJ1-5; 8 positions match TRBD1. Germline CDR1 reads SGHVS; CDR2 reads FNYEAQ. The CDR3 length is 14 residues. V gave up 5 bases and J gave up 6 bases; unmatched junction bases: 6. CDR3 residues: CASSPGQGSQPQHF. The CDR3 bases are TGTGCCAGCAGCCCCGGACAGGGAAGTCAGCCCCAGCATTTT.

The CDR3 coding sequence is TGTGCCAGCAGTTTCCGGGGGGGCAGCACAGATACGCAGTATTTT. Translating it yields CASSFRGGSTDTQYF. The rearrangement joins TRBV27 to TRBJ2-3; 8 bases are a match to TRBD2. The CDR3 sequence is 15 residues long. V lost 3 bases and J lost 0; bases outside the gene matches: 2. Germline V gene sequence: CDR1 MNHEY, CDR2 SMNVEV (reference sequence).

This chain connects TRBV7-9 to TRBJ1-1, with 10 bases lining up with TRBD1. V lost 7 bases to trimming and J lost 1 base; unmatched junction nucleotides: 3. CDR1 is SEHNR and CDR2 is FQNEAQ in the germline V gene (reference sequence). The CDR3 is 14 residues long. In DNA, the CDR3 is TGTGCCAGCACGAGGACAGGGGGGAACACTGAAGCTTTCTTT. Its translation: CASTRTGGNTEAFF.

The J gene is TRBJ2-7, the V gene TRBV27, with D hard to call. The CDR3 has 14 amino acids. V lost 5 bases and J 3 bases, leaving 14 bases between the germline ends. Per the germline V gene, CDR1 is MNHEY and CDR2 is SMNVEV (reference sequence). CDR3 DNA: TGTGCCAGCAGTCCCTCTTACGGTCACTACGAGCAGTACTTC. It encodes CASSPSYGHYEQYF.

The chain joins TRBV2 to TRBJ2-5; no definite D call. Between the trimmed V and J ends, which lost 6 bases and 4 bases, there was a span of 9 bases. From germline, CDR1 is SNHLY and CDR2 FYNNEI. The CDR3 extends over 12 amino acids. Here the CDR3 DNA reads TGTGCCAGCAGACTTAGCTCAGAGACCCAGTACTTC. Amino acids: CASRLSSETQYF.

The rearrangement joins TRBV6-5 to TRBJ1-2, with TRBD1 as a possible D gene (5 bases). This CDR3 has 13 amino acids. Trimming stripped 2 bases from V and 6 bases from J, with 10 bases between. Germline V gene data show CDR1 as MNHEY and CDR2 as SVGAGI. The chain's CDR3 is CASSYGGRDGYTF. The CDR3 DNA sequence: TGTGCCAGCAGTTACGGGGGGAGGGATGGCTACACCTTC.

The CDR3 nucleotides read TGCGCCAGCAGCCAAGCGGACAGGGTAACTTTCTTT. This sequence encodes CASSQADRVTFF. The gene calls are TRBV4-3 and TRBJ1-1; 8 nucleotides agree with TRBD1. The CDR3 contains 12 residues. Germline loops: CDR1 LGHNA, CDR2 YSLEER. V gave up 1 base and J gave up 12 bases; unmatched junction bases: 4.

The chain recombines TRBV7-3 with TRBJ2-5; 12 nucleotides align to TRBD1. Looked up from germline, CDR1 is SGHTA and CDR2 is FQGTGA. V lost 5 bases to trimming and J lost 5 bases; unmatched junction nucleotides: 6. CDR3 length equals 15 residues. CDR3 sequence reads: CASSLGTGGHETQYF. In nucleotides, the CDR3 is TGTGCCAGCAGCCTCGGGACAGGGGGCCATGAGACCCAGTACTTC.

The rearrangement uses TRBV19 and TRBJ2-6; 7 bases agree with TRBD1. The CDR3 contains 15 residues. Unmatched junction bases numbered 1, after V lost 3 bases and J lost 2 bases. Looked up from germline, CDR1 is LNHDA and CDR2 is SQIVND (reference sequence). For the CDR3, the DNA is TGTGCCAGTAGTATCGACAGGGCTGGGGCCAACGTCCTGACTTTC. Translating gives CASSIDRAGANVLTF.

The CDR3 bases are TGTGCCTGGAGTGTATCGGGGACAGGGGAGCAGTACTTC. Translated, it gives CAWSVSGTGEQYF. This chain joins TRBV30 and TRBJ2-7, with 9 bases matching TRBD1. V lost 0 bases to trimming and J lost 7 bases; unmatched junction nucleotides: 4. CDR3 length: 13 residues. Germline values: CDR1 GTSNPN, CDR2 SVGIG (reference sequence). Full variable domain (remainder filled in from reference TRBV30 and TRBJ2-7): SQTIHQWPATLVQPVGSPLSLECTVEGTSNPNLYWYRQAAGRGLQLLFYSVGIGQISSEVPQNLSASRPQDRQFILSSKKLLLSDSGFYLCAWSVSGTGEQYFGPGTRLTVT.

The J gene is TRBJ2-2, the V gene TRBV6-5, with D possibly being TRBD1 (6 bases). CDR1 is MNHEY, CDR2 SVGAGI, per germline. V gave up 2 bases and J gave up 4 bases, with 8 bases separating them. The CDR3 runs to 14 residues. The CDR3 region is CASSYAGATGELFF. CDR3 in DNA: TGTGCCAGCAGTTACGCAGGGGCCACCGGGGAGCTGTTTTTT.

The chain recombines TRBV27 with TRBJ1-6; 8 nucleotides align to TRBD1. The CDR3 has 18 residues. The V and J ends lost 10 bases and 0 bases, in that order; junction bases with no gene match: 14. CDR1 MNHEY and CDR2 SMNVEV come from the germline V gene (reference sequence). The CDR3 DNA follows: TGTGCCACTAAACTCGGACAGGGAAGGAGCTCCTATAATTCACCCCTCCACTTT. Translation: CATKLGQGRSSYNSPLHF.

There are a few counts of this clone. The chain couples TRBV12-3 or TRBV12-4 to TRBJ1-1; D unresolved. Trimming removed 2 bases at V and 5 bases at J, with 6 bases between. The CDR3 length is 12 residues. The CDR3 region is CASSLWRTEAFF. As DNA, the CDR3 is TGTGCCAGCAGTTTATGGAGAACTGAAGCTTTCTTT.

The J gene is TRBJ1-5, the V gene TRBV6-7; no firm D call. TRBV6-7 is flagged as an ORF with uncertain function. CDR3 size: 12 residues. V lost 5 bases and J 9 bases, leaving 11 bases between the germline ends. CDR3 protein: CASSPSPVPQHF. CDR3 in DNA: TGTGCCAGCAGTCCCAGTCCCGTGCCCCAGCATTTT.

The chain carries TRBV6-2 or TRBV6-3 and TRBJ1-5, with 7 positions matching TRBD1. This CDR3 is built from 13 residues. J was trimmed by 6 bases and V by 5 bases; bases with no gene match: 4. Germline CDR1 is MNHEY and CDR2 is SVGEGT. CDR3: CASSRQGTQPQHF. The CDR3 DNA sequence: TGTGCCAGCAGTCGACAGGGAACTCAGCCCCAGCATTTT.

This clone was observed a few times. This chain links TRBV2 with TRBJ1-5; tentatively, D is TRBD1 (6 bases). V lost 6 bases to trimming and J lost 5 bases, with 11 bases between them. Germline V gene data show CDR1 as SNHLY and CDR2 as FYNNEI. The CDR3 contains 13 residues. The CDR3 DNA reads TGTGCCAGCAGCGGACAGACCTATCAGCCCCAGCATTTT. Protein: CASSGQTYQPQHF.

The rearrangement joins TRBV5-4 to TRBJ2-7; tentatively, D is TRBD2 (7 bases). The CDR3 spans 14 residues. V was clipped by 4 bases and J by 5 bases, with 16 bases between them. CDR1 is SGHNT, CDR2 YYREEE, per germline (reference sequence). The CDR3 region has the DNA TGTGCCAGCAGCCCACCTCTGGGGGGGCACGAGCAGTACTTC. Its translation is CASSPPLGGHEQYF.

V gene TRBV28 combines with J gene TRBJ2-1; a weak D match, TRBD2 (7 bases). CDR1 MDHEN and CDR2 SYDVKM come from the germline V gene. The CDR3 runs 14 residues. The V and J ends lost 2 bases and 11 bases respectively, with 16 bases between them. The CDR3 loop reads CASSLGYMGGQQFF. In DNA form, the CDR3 reads TGTGCCAGCAGTTTAGGCTATATGGGGGGGCAGCAGTTCTTC.

V is TRBV28 and J is TRBJ2-3, with TRBD2 matching over 7 bases. The CDR3 contains 16 residues. Trimming took 6 bases from V and 5 from J; bases not matched to a gene: 14. Germline V gene lookup returns CDR1 MDHEN and CDR2 SYDVKM. The CDR3 reads CASSTWTGGRGDTQYF. CDR3 sequence (DNA): TGTGCCAGCAGCACTTGGACGGGGGGTCGGGGAGATACGCAGTATTTT.

This chain connects TRBV19 to TRBJ2-7; D is perhaps TRBD1 (5 bases). Germline CDR1 reads LNHDA; CDR2 reads SQIVND (reference sequence). This CDR3 comprises 15 residues. The V end lost 5 bases, the J end lost 0 bases, and 14 bases lay between the germline ends. CDR3 sequence reads: CASSPAQGYSYEQYF. For the CDR3, the DNA is TGTGCCAGTAGTCCCGCTCAGGGTTACTCCTACGAGCAGTACTTC.

The chain has TRBV7-2 and TRBJ2-5; 10 bases line up with TRBD2. With 3 bases clipped from V and 1 base from J, the junction kept 14 bases outside the gene matches. The germline CDR1 and CDR2 sequences are SGHTA and FQGNSA. The CDR3 runs to 19 residues. The CDR3 nucleotides are TGTGCCAGCAGCTTGCGGATTCTTGGAGCGGGGGGGTTCCAAGAGACCCAGTACTTC. This encodes CASSLRILGAGGFQETQYF.

V is TRBV4-3 and J is TRBJ1-1; no clear D gene. Trimming cost V 0 bases and J 9 bases, with 11 bases left between them. CDR3 length: 13 residues. Germline V gives CDR1 LGHNA, CDR2 YSLEER. The CDR3 region is CASSQDMILKAFF. The CDR3 bases are TGCGCCAGCAGCCAAGATATGATACTGAAAGCTTTCTTT.

The chain carries TRBV6-5 and TRBJ1-1; no firm D call. The V gene lost 2 bases and the J gene lost 1 base, with 8 bases spanning the gap. This CDR3 contains 14 residues. Germline V gene data show CDR1 as MNHEY and CDR2 as SVGAGI. The CDR3 coding sequence is TGTGCCAGCAGTTACCGTCAGGAGAACACTGAAGCTTTCTTT. Its protein is CASSYRQENTEAFF.

The chain joins TRBV2 to TRBJ2-5; no reliable D call. This CDR3 spans 12 amino acids. Deletions cut 11 bases from V and 2 bases from J, with 12 bases between. Germline V gene data show CDR1 as SNHLY and CDR2 as FYNNEI. The CDR3 protein is CAGSGYQETQYF. In DNA, the CDR3 is TGTGCCGGTTCAGGTTATCAAGAGACCCAGTACTTC. The full variable domain, rest sourced from reference TRBV2 and TRBJ2-5, is EPEVTQTPSHQVTQMGQEVILRCVPISNHLYFYWYRQILGQKVEFLVSFYNNEISEKSEIFDDQFSVERPDGSNFTLKIRSTKLEDSAMYFCAGSGYQETQYFGPGTRLLVL.

The chain combines TRBV19 with TRBJ1-1; weak D call: TRBD1 (6 bases). The CDR3 totals 15 residues. The V end lost 10 bases, the J end lost 4 bases, and 22 bases lay between the germline ends. Germline-derived CDR1 and CDR2 are LNHDA and SQIVND (reference sequence). In DNA form, the CDR3 reads TGTGCCACCCCCCCCCGGGGACACCCGGGCACTGAAGCTTTCTTT. Residues: CATPPRGHPGTEAFF. Drawing the rest from reference TRBV19 and TRBJ1-1, the complete variable domain is DGGITQSPKYLFRKEGQNVTLSCEQNLNHDAMYWYRQDPGQGLRLIYYSQIVNDFQKGDIAEGYSVSREKKESFPLTVTSAQKNPTAFYLCATPPRGHPGTEAFFGQGTRLTVV.

The CDR3 sequence: CASSPSTGKNIQYF. Written as DNA, the CDR3 is TGTGCCAGCAGTCCATCGACAGGGAAAAACATTCAGTACTTC. J is TRBJ2-4 and V is TRBV27; 7 bases match TRBD1. Trimming at V came to 5 bases and at J to 4 bases, leaving 5 bases not matched to a gene. Germline loops: CDR1 MNHEY, CDR2 SMNVEV (reference sequence). This CDR3 is built from 14 residues.

The genes are TRBV6-4 and TRBJ1-1; perhaps TRBD1 as D (6 bases). The CDR3 has 13 amino acids. Trimming pared 3 bases from V and 4 bases from J, leaving 9 bases between. CDR1 is MRHNA, CDR2 SNTAGT, per germline. CDR3 sequence reads: CASSDTGTTEAFF. Here the CDR3 DNA reads TGTGCCAGCAGTGATACAGGGACCACTGAAGCTTTCTTT.

This clone was recorded once. The J gene is TRBJ2-2, the V gene TRBV5-1; the match to TRBD2 covers 10 bases. The CDR3 runs 15 residues. The V gene's germline CDR1 is SGHRS and CDR2 YFSETQ. V lost 0 bases to trimming and J lost 7 bases; unmatched junction nucleotides: 3. CDR3 amino acids: CASSLGLAGGGELFF. CDR3 coding DNA: TGCGCCAGCAGCTTGGGACTAGCGGGTGGCGGGGAGCTGTTTTTT. The whole variable domain, filled in from reference TRBV5-1 and TRBJ2-2, reads KAGVTQTPRYLIKTRGQQVTLSCSPISGHRSVSWYQQTPGQGLQFLFEYFSETQRNKGNFPGRFSGRQFSNSRSEMNVSTLELGDSALYLCASSLGLAGGGELFFGEGSRLTVL.

The J gene is TRBJ2-1, the V gene TRBV19, with 9 bases fitting TRBD1. This CDR3 spans 16 amino acids. The germline gives CDR1 LNHDA, CDR2 SQIVND (reference sequence). After removal of 7 bases from V and 8 bases from J, the junction contained 15 bases not matched to a gene. The CDR3 is CASTPLPGQGFHEQFF. CDR3 nucleotides: TGTGCCAGTACTCCTCTCCCGGGACAGGGATTCCATGAGCAGTTCTTC.

This clone was observed a single time. The chain recombines TRBV25-1 with TRBJ1-3, with TRBD1 matching 10 bases. Trimming cost V 8 bases and J 4 bases; bases outside gene matches: 5. Germline V lookup: CDR1 MGHDK, CDR2 SYGVNS. The CDR3 totals 14 residues. CDR3 loop: CASGGTGAGNTIYF. For the CDR3, the DNA is TGTGCCAGCGGGGGGACAGGGGCAGGAAACACCATATATTTT.

The genes are TRBV2 and TRBJ2-2; TRBD2 might be the D (6 bases). This CDR3 has 14 residues. Germline CDR1 and CDR2: SNHLY and FYNNEI. Trimming pared 0 bases from V and 8 bases from J, leaving 10 bases between. CDR3 amino acids: CASSEALGGGELFF. The CDR3 DNA reads TGTGCCAGCAGTGAAGCGCTGGGAGGAGGGGAGCTGTTTTTT.